The 7 T cell receptor beta chains in this list originate from one sample, sequenced in a study of PD-L1 blockade in urothelial cancer. Measured with immunoSEQ multiplex PCR; TCRdb has only the in-frame clones, and not every one. The table has roughly 47,000 clones, approximately 85% seen once. This sample's time point: pretreatment peripheral blood. Here the sequenced sample was PBMCs, taken around atezolizumab (anti-PD-L1) treatment. The receptors shown here come from a man in his 70s with urothelial cancer.

The chain couples TRBV7-2 to TRBJ2-1, with D possibly TRBD2 on 5 matching bases. Germline assignment: CDR1 SGHTA and CDR2 FQGNSA. Trimming removed 5 bases from V and 0 bases from J, with 14 bases in between. The CDR3 runs 16 residues. The CDR3 sequence is CASSPSRRASYNEQFF. DNA for the CDR3: TGTGCCAGCAGCCCGAGCAGGCGGGCCTCCTACAATGAGCAGTTCTTC.

The CDR3 loop reads CASRRQFYHNEQFF. The DNA of the CDR3 is TGTGCCAGCAGGAGGCAGTTTTACCACAATGAGCAGTTCTTC. This chain joins TRBV13 and TRBJ2-1; unclear D gene. This CDR3 region has 14 residues. Deletions cut 6 bases from V and 5 bases from J, with 14 bases between. Per the germline V gene, CDR1 is PRHDT and CDR2 is FYEKMQ (reference sequence).

This clone was seen once. As DNA, the CDR3 is TGTGCCAGTAGTGCCAATACTGTAGCCAAAAACATTCAGTACTTC. It yields the protein CASSANTVAKNIQYF. The chain has TRBV19 and TRBJ2-4; no clear D. The CDR3 is made up of 15 amino acids. V lost 5 bases and J lost 0, with 11 bases in between. CDR1 and CDR2 (germline): LNHDA, SQIVND (reference sequence).

The V and J genes are TRBV28 and TRBJ1-2; 10 nucleotides align to TRBD1. The CDR3 spans 14 residues. The germline V gene encodes CDR1 MDHEN and CDR2 SYDVKM. After removal of 7 bases from V and 3 bases from J, the junction contained 5 bases not matched to a gene. CDR3 sequence (DNA): TGTGCCAGCACCTCGGGACAGGGGCACTATGGCTACACCTTC. This gives the protein CASTSGQGHYGYTF.

The V and J genes are TRBV18 and TRBJ2-6; TRBD1 matches at 7 bases. The CDR3 runs to 17 residues. Germline V gives CDR1 KGHSH, CDR2 LQKENI. J lost 1 base, V lost 8 bases, and 11 bases had no gene match. The CDR3 region is CASLARQGKSGANVLTF. In nucleotides, the CDR3 is TGTGCCAGCCTGGCGAGACAGGGAAAATCTGGGGCCAACGTCCTGACTTTC. Looking up the rest from reference TRBV18 and TRBJ2-6 gives the full variable domain: NAGVMQNPRHLVRRRGQEARLRCSPMKGHSHVYWYRQLPEEGLKFMVYLQKENIIDESGMPKERFSAEFPKEGPSILRIQQVVRGDSAAYFCASLARQGKSGANVLTFGAGSRLTVL.

The chain recombines TRBV6-5 with TRBJ2-5, with 7 bases that match TRBD1. Germline lookup yields CDR1 MNHEY and CDR2 SVGAGI. This CDR3 spans 13 amino acids. V shed 6 bases, J shed 5 bases, and the junction held 6 bases outside the gene matches. The CDR3 reads CASSRQGRETQYF. As DNA, the CDR3 is TGTGCCAGCAGCCGACAGGGCCGGGAGACCCAGTACTTC.

The J gene is TRBJ2-7, the V gene TRBV7-2; 7 nucleotides align to TRBD1. From germline, CDR1 is SGHTA and CDR2 FQGNSA. CDR3 length: 18 amino acids. V lost 5 bases to trimming and J lost 3 bases; unmatched junction nucleotides: 19. The CDR3 sequence: CASSKQMSGTVDYYEQYF. The CDR3 DNA reads as TGTGCCAGCAGCAAACAGATGTCCGGGACAGTTGATTACTACGAGCAGTACTTC.